The 8 T cell receptor beta chains given below trace back to one sample, sequenced in a study of T cell responses to AZD1222 COVID-19 vaccine. TCRdb's copy holds only in-frame clones and misses some; the assay was immunoSEQ multiplex PCR. Here the sample spans about 59,000 clones, about four fifths being singletons. Source: peripheral blood, taken on day 0 of AZD1222 vaccination. These receptors were obtained from an adult in good health.

The chain links TRBV4-1 to TRBJ1-5; D uncertain. Germline values: CDR1 MGHRA, CDR2 YSYEKL. V was trimmed by 1 base and J by 6 bases, leaving 10 bases between them. The length of the CDR3 is 14 residues. The CDR3 here is CASSQARGGQPQHF. The CDR3 nucleotides are TGCGCCAGCAGCCAAGCGCGGGGAGGTCAGCCCCAGCATTTT.

This chain joins TRBV5-6 and TRBJ1-6; D is unclear. V was clipped by 2 bases and J by 3 bases, with 15 bases between them. CDR1 and CDR2 from the germline V gene are SGHDT and YYEEEE. The CDR3 is made up of 17 amino acids. The CDR3 sequence is CASSFFGPSLYNSPLHF. The CDR3 DNA follows: TGTGCCAGCAGCTTCTTCGGCCCTTCCCTCTATAATTCACCCCTCCACTTT.

V and J are TRBV6-4 and TRBJ1-5; 9 positions agree with TRBD1. Germline V gene sequence: CDR1 MRHNA, CDR2 SNTAGT. V lost 6 bases, J lost 5 bases, and 2 bases stayed unmatched. The CDR3 is 13 amino acids. The DNA for the CDR3 is TGTGCCAGCAGCCGGGACAGGGATCAGCCCCAGCATTTT. Translated: CASSRDRDQPQHF.

The chain carries TRBV14 and TRBJ2-2; no reliable D call. Trimming stripped 7 bases from V and 8 bases from J, with 8 bases between. CDR3 length equals 11 residues. Germline V gene sequence: CDR1 SGHDN, CDR2 FVKESK. The CDR3 reads CASISGGELFF. The CDR3 nucleotides are TGTGCCAGCATCTCTGGAGGGGAGCTGTTTTTT.

The J gene is TRBJ2-3, the V gene TRBV19; TRBD2 agrees at 14 bases. The CDR3 is made up of 16 amino acids. The trim removed 8 bases at V and 5 bases at J, leaving 9 bases unmatched. CDR1 is LNHDA, CDR2 SQIVND, per germline (reference sequence). The CDR3 loop reads CASAQTSGGARDTQYF. The CDR3 region has the DNA TGTGCCAGTGCTCAGACTAGCGGGGGGGCCAGAGATACGCAGTATTTT.

The V call is TRBV5-6, the J call TRBJ2-2, with a tentative D call TRBD2 (5 bases). V dropped 4 bases and J dropped 4 bases, with 14 bases sitting between them. The CDR3 loop spans 15 amino acids. Germline-derived CDR1 and CDR2 are SGHDT and YYEEEE. The CDR3 nucleotides read TGTGCCAGCAGCCTGGAGGCCATCCGCACCGGGGAGCTGTTTTTT. It yields the protein CASSLEAIRTGELFF.

The chain has TRBV18 and TRBJ1-1; D is possibly TRBD1 (6 bases). Germline lookup yields CDR1 KGHSH and CDR2 LQKENI. There are 15 residues in the CDR3. Trimming left V 4 bases short and J 5 bases short, with 17 bases between. In DNA form, the CDR3 reads TGTGCCAGCTCACGAGAACAGGGCCCTTTAACTGAAGCTTTCTTT. The encoded protein is CASSREQGPLTEAFF.

The CDR3 is CASSPRTKKGTGELFF. DNA of the CDR3: TGTGCCAGCAGCCCGAGGACAAAAAAGGGCACCGGGGAGCTGTTTTTT. The chain joins TRBV11-3 to TRBJ2-2; a possible D gene is TRBD1 (5 bases). The germline CDR1 and CDR2 sequences are SGHNT and YENEEA. V dropped 5 bases and J dropped 4 bases, with 17 bases sitting between them. This CDR3 has 16 residues.